These 11 T cell receptor beta chains share one sample of origin, sequenced in a study of CD8 T cells in ankylosing spondylitis (dated by TCRdb to 2016 to 2017). Library creation used 5' RACE. These reads were obtained on an Illumina HiSeq 2500. TCRdb reprocessing: public reads trimmed at Q25 with fastp, clones called with MiXCR, in-frame beta chains kept. A single entry per CDR3 protein holds the most common genes and DNA from its merged rows. Here the sample has approximately 220,000 distinct CDR3 sequences; about a quarter occur a single time. The ten largest clones add up to about 6.9% of the sample. The sequencing sample was made of blood, either unsorted or a sorted T cell fraction (not recorded which). The receptors here all came from a male donor with ankylosing spondylitis or in good health (not recorded which).

V usage is TRBV20-1 and J usage is TRBJ2-2, with 8 nucleotides matching TRBD2. The CDR3 extends over 13 amino acids. Germline V gene data show CDR1 as DFQATT and CDR2 as SNEGSKA (reference sequence). Trimming at V came to 7 bases and at J to 4 bases, leaving 5 bases not matched to a gene. CDR3 nucleotides: TGCAGTGGAAGCGGGAGTCGCACCGGGGAGCTGTTTTTT. Translating gives CSGSGSRTGELFF.

The J gene is TRBJ2-7, the V gene TRBV29-1, with TRBD2 matching over 10 bases. The CDR3 runs to 11 residues. Germline CDR1 reads SQVTM; CDR2 reads ANQGSEA. V dropped 7 bases and J dropped 6; count of bases not matched to a gene: 3. The CDR3 is CSGGTSAEQYF. The CDR3 DNA reads TGCAGCGGCGGGACTAGCGCCGAGCAGTACTTC.

This clonotype was recorded at least ten times. The chain is built from TRBV4-1 and TRBJ2-5; 16 positions agree with TRBD2. Germline loops: CDR1 MGHRA, CDR2 YSYEKL. This CDR3 has 18 residues. V shed 2 bases and J 4 bases; nucleotides not matched to a gene: 7. This CDR3 reads CASSQPPGLAGGGETQYF. The CDR3 nucleotides are TGCGCCAGCAGCCAACCCCCGGGACTAGCGGGAGGGGGAGAGACCCAGTACTTC.

This clonotype has a count of ten or more. The chain links TRBV9 to TRBJ1-2; the D gene is possibly TRBD1 (6 bases). CDR3 length: 14 amino acids. Trimming removed 0 bases from V and 2 bases from J, with 8 bases in between. From germline, CDR1 is SGDLS and CDR2 YYNGEE. This CDR3 is CASSVGGQNYGYTF. For the CDR3, the DNA is TGTGCCAGCAGCGTAGGAGGACAGAACTATGGCTACACCTTC.

In this sample, this clonotype turned up many times. This sequence joins TRBV5-1 and TRBJ2-2; 9 nucleotides line up with TRBD2. With 2 bases clipped from V and 3 bases from J, the junction kept 2 bases outside the gene matches. CDR1 and CDR2 from the germline V gene are SGHRS and YFSETQ. This CDR3 comprises 15 residues. CDR3 residues: CASSFRTSDTGELFF. In DNA, the CDR3 is TGCGCCAGCAGCTTTCGGACTAGCGACACCGGGGAGCTGTTTTTT. Based on the CDR3 plus reference TRBV5-1 and TRBJ2-2, the full variable domain is KAGVTQTPRYLIKTRGQQVTLSCSPISGHRSVSWYQQTPGQGLQFLFEYFSETQRNKGNFPGRFSGRQFSNSRSEMNVSTLELGDSALYLCASSFRTSDTGELFFGEGSRLTVL.

This sequence joins TRBV29-1 and TRBJ2-7; D is undetermined. The germline V and J ends were trimmed by 6 bases and 4 bases, with 10 bases remaining between them. The CDR3 is made up of 11 amino acids. Germline values: CDR1 SQVTM, CDR2 ANQGSEA. CDR3 amino acids: CSVTAAYEQYF. CDR3 in DNA: TGCAGCGTCACGGCTGCATACGAGCAGTACTTC.

This clonotype was picked up many times. The chain uses TRBV20-1 and TRBJ1-5; D is possibly TRBD1 (5 bases). The V end lost 4 bases, the J end lost 7 bases, and 26 bases lay between the germline ends. Germline V gene sequence: CDR1 DFQATT, CDR2 SNEGSKA (reference sequence). This CDR3 spans 17 amino acids. This CDR3 is CSAIKRAGTALGQPQHF. As DNA, the CDR3 is TGCAGTGCTATTAAAAGAGCGGGGACTGCCCTCGGGCAGCCCCAGCATTTT.

This clonotype turned up a few times. The chain has TRBV29-1 and TRBJ1-1, with TRBD1 as a possible D gene (5 bases). There are 13 residues in the CDR3. V was shortened by 6 bases and J by 0 bases, with 11 bases between the two germline ends. In germline, CDR1 is SQVTM, CDR2 ANQGSEA. Here the CDR3 reads CSVDGDVNTEAFF. For the CDR3, the DNA is TGCAGCGTGGACGGGGACGTGAACACTGAAGCTTTCTTT.

Ten or more counts support this clonotype. CDR3 sequence: CASSAVDATTYNEQFF. The CDR3 region has the DNA TGCGCCAGCAGCGCCGTGGACGCAACAACCTACAATGAGCAGTTCTTC. The chain recombines TRBV5-1 with TRBJ2-1; D unclear. The CDR3 loop spans 16 amino acids. The V and J ends lost 4 bases and 2 bases respectively, with 16 bases between them. Germline V CDR1 and CDR2: SGHRS, YFSETQ.

This clonotype was seen a few times. The V gene is TRBV4-2, the J gene TRBJ2-1, with 10 bases fitting TRBD1. Per germline, CDR1 LGHNA and CDR2 YNFKEQ. This CDR3 contains 16 residues. Unmatched junction bases numbered 8, after V lost 3 bases and J lost 6 bases. This CDR3 reads CASSQADRGATNEQFF. As DNA, the CDR3 is TGTGCCAGCAGCCAGGCGGACAGGGGGGCGACCAATGAGCAGTTCTTC.

This clonotype was seen ten or more times. The rearrangement links TRBV29-1 to TRBJ2-1; D ambiguous. The length of the CDR3 is 15 residues. With 4 bases removed from V and 7 bases from J, the gap between germline ends came to 20 bases. Germline-derived CDR1 and CDR2 are SQVTM and ANQGSEA. The CDR3 region has the DNA TGCAGCGTTGGAGCTGGAAATTCGGGTTCAAATGAGCAGTTCTTC. Translated, it gives CSVGAGNSGSNEQFF.